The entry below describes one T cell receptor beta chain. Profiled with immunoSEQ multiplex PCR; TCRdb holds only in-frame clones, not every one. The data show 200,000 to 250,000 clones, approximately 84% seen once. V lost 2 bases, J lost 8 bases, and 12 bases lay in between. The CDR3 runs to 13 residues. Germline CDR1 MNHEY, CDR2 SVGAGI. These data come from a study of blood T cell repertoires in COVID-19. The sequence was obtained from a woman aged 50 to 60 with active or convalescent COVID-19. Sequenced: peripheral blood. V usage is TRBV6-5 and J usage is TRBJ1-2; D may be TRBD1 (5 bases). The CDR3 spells CASSYPGKDGYTF. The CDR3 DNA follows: TGTGCCAGCAGTTACCCAGGGAAGGACGGCTACACCTTC.